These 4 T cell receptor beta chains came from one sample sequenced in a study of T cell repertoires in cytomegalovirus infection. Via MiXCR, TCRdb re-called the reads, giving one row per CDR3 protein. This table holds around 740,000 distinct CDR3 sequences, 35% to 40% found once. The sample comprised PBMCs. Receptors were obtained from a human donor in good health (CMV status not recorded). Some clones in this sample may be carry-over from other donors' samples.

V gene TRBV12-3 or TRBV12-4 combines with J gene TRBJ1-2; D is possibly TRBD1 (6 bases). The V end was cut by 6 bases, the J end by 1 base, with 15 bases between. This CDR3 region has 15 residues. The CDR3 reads CASSPGTSSNYGYTF. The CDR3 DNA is TGTGCCAGCAGCCCCGGGACAAGTAGTAACTATGGCTACACCTTC.

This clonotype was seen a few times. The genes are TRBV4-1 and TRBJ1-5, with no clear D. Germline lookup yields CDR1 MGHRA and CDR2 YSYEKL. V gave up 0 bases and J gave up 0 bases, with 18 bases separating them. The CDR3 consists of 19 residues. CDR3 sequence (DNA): TGCGCCAGCAGCCAAGATGATTTCAGAATGGCGAATAGCAATCAGCCCCAGCATTTT. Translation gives CASSQDDFRMANSNQPQHF.

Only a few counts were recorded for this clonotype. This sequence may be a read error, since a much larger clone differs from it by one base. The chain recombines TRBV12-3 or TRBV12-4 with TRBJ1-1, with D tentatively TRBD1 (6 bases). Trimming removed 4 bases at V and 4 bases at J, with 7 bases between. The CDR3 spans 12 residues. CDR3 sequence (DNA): TGTGCCAGCAGTTCAGGGGCCACTGAAGCTTTCTTT. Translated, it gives CASSSGATEAFF.

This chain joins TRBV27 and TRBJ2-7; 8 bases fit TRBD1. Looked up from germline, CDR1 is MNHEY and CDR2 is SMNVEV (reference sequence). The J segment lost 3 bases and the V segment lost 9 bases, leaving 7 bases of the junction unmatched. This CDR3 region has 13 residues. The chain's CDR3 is CASFKTGVYEQYF. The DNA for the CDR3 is TGTGCCAGTTTTAAGACAGGGGTCTACGAGCAGTACTTC.